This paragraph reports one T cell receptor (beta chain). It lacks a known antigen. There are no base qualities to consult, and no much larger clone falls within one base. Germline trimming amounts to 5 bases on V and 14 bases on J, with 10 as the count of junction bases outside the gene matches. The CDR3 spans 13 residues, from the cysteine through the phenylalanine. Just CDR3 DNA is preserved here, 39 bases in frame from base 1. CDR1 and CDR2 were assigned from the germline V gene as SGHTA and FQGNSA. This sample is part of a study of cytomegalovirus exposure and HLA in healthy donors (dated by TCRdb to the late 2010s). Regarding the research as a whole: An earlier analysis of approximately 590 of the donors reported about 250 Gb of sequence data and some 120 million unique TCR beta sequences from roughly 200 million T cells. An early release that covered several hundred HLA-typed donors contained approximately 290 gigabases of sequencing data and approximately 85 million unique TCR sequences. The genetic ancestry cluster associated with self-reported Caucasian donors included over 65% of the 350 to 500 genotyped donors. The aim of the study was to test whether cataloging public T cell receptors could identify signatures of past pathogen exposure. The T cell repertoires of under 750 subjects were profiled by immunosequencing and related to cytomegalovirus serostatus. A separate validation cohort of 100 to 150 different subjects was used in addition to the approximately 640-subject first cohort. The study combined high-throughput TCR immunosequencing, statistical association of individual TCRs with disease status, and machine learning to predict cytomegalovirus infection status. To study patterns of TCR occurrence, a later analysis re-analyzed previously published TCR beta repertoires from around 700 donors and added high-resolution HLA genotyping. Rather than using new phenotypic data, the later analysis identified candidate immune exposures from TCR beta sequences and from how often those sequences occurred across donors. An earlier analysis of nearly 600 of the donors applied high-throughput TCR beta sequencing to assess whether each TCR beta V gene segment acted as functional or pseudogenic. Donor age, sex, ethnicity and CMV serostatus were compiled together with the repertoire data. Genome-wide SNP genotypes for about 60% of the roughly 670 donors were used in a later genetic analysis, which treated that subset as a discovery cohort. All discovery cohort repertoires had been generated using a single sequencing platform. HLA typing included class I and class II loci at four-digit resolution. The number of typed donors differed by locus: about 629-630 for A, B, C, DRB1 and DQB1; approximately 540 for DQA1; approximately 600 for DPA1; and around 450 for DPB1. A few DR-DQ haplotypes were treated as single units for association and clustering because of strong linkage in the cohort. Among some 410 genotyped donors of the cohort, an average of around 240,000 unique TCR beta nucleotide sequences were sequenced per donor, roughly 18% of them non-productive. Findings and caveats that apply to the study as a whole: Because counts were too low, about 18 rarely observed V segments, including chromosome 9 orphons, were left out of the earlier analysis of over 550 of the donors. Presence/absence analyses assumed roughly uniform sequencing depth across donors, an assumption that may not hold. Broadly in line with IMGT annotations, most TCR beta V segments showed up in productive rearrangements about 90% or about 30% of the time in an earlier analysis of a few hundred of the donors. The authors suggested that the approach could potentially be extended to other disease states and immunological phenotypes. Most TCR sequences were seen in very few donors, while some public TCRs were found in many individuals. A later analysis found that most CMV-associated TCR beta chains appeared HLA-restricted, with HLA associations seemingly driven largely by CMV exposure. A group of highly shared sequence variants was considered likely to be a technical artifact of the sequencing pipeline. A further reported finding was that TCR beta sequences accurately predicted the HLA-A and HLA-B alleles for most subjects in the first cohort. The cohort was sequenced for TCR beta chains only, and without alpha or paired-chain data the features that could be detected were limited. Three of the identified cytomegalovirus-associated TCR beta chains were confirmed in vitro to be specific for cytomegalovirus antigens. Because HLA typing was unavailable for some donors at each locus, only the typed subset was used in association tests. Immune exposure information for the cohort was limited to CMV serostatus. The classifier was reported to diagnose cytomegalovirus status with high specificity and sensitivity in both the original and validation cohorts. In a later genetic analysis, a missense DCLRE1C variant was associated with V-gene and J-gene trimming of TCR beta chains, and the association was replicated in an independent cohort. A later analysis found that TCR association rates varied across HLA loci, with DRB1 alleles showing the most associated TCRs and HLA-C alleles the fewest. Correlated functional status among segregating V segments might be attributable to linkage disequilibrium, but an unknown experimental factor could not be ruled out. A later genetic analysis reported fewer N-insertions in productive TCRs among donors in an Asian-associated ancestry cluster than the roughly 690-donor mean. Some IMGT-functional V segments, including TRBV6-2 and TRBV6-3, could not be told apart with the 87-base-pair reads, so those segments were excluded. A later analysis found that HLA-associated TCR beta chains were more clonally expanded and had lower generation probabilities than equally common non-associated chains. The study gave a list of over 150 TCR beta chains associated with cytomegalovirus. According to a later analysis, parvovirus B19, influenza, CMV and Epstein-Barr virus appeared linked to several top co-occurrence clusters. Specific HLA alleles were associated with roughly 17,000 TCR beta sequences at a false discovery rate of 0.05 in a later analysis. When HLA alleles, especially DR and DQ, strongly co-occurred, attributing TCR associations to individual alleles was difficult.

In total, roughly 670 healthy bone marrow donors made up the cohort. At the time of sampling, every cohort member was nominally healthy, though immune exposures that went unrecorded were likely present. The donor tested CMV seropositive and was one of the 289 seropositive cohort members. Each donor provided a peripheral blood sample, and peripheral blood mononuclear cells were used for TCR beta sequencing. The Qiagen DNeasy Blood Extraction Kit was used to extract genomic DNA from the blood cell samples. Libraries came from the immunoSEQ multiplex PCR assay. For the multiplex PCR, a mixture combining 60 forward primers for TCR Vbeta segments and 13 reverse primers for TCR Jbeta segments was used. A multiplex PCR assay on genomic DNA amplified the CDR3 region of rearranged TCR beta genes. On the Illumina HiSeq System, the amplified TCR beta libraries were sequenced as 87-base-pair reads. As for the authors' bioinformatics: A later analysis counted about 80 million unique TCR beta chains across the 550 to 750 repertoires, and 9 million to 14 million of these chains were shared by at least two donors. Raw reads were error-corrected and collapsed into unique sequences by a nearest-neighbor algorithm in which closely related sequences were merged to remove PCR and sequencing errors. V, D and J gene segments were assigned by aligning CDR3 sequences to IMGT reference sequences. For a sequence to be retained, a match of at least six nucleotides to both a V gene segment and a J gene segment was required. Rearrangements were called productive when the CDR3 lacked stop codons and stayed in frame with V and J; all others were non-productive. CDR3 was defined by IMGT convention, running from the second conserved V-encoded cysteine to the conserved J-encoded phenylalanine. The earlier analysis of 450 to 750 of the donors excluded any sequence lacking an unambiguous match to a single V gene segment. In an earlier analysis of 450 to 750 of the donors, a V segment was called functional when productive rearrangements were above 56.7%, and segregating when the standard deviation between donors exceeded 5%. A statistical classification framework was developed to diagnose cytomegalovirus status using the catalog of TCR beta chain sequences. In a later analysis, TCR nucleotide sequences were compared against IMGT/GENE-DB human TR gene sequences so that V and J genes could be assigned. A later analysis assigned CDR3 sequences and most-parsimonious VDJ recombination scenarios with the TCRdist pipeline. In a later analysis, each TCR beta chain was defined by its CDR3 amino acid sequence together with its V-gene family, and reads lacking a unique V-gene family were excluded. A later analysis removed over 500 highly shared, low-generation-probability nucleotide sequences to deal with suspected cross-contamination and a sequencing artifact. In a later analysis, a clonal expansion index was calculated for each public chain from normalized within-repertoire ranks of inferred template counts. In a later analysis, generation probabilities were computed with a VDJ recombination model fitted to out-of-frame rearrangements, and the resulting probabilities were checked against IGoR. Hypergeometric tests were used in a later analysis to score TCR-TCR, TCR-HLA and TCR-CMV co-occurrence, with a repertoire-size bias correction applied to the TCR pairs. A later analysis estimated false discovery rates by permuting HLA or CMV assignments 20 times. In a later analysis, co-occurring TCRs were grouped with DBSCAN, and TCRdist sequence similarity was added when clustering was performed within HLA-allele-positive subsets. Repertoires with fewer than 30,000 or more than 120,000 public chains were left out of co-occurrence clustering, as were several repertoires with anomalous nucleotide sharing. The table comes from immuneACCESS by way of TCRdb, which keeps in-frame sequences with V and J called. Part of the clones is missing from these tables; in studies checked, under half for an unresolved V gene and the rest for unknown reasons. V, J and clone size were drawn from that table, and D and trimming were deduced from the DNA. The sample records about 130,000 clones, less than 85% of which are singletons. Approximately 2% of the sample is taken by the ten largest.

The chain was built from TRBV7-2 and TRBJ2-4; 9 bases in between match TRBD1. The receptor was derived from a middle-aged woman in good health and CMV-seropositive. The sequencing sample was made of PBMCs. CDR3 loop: CASSPRGTGREYF. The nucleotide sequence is TGTGCCAGCAGCCCGAGGGGGACAGGGCGCGAGTACTTC.